Listed below are T cell receptor beta chains from one sample, sequenced in a study of blood T cell repertoires in COVID-19. The protocol was immunoSEQ multiplex PCR, while the TCRdb copy is restricted to in-frame clones and leaves out a portion. The data show about 140,000 clones, 75% to 90% seen once. The sample was peripheral blood. The origin of the receptors is a human donor in a cohort sampled during active COVID-19. CDR3s include the opening cysteine and the closing phenylalanine or tryptophan. Each record gives: clone size, CDR3 length, D gene, J gene, V gene, CDR3 protein, CDR3 DNA. A D gene is named only where the DNA matches it firmly. Clone size, where shown, is once, few, many, or a class for clones that have expanded.

once	15	TRBD2	TRBJ2-1	TRBV6-2/TRBV6-3	CASSPLTSGSGEQFF	TGTGCCAGCAGCCCACTTACTAGCGGGAGCGGTGAGCAGTTCTTC
-	16	-	TRBJ2-2	TRBV18	CASSPTRPGVSGELFF	TGTGCCAGCTCACCTACCCGACCGGGAGTGAGCGGGGAGCTGTTTTTT
-	14	TRBD1	TRBJ1-5	TRBV2	CASSYDRGRQPQHF	TGTGCCAGCAGCTATGACAGGGGGCGTCAGCCCCAGCATTTT
-	16	TRBD1	TRBJ2-1	TRBV24-1	CATSDHGQGATTEQFF	TGTGCCACCAGTGATCACGGACAGGGGGCAACAACTGAGCAGTTCTTC
-	14	-	TRBJ1-2	TRBV2	CASSGGSAGYGYTF	TGTGCCAGCAGTGGAGGATCGGCGGGCTATGGCTACACCTTC
-	15	-	TRBJ2-3	TRBV7-6	CASSLEGGSTDTQYF	TGTGCCAGCAGCTTAGAGGGGGGGAGCACAGATACGCAGTATTTT
-	14	-	TRBJ2-4	TRBV19	CASSIDWQANIQYF	TGTGCCAGTAGTATAGACTGGCAGGCAAACATTCAGTACTTC
few	16	-	TRBJ1-2	TRBV6-1	CASSEEVGRIVYGYTF	TGTGCCAGCAGTGAAGAGGTGGGCAGAATCGTCTATGGCTACACCTTC
-	13	TRBD2	TRBJ2-3	TRBV19	CASTSGDRVTQYF	TGTGCCAGCACTAGCGGGGACCGGGTTACGCAGTATTTT
-	14	-	TRBJ1-6	TRBV14	CASSREDARSPLHF	TGTGCCAGCAGCCGGGAGGATGCAAGATCACCCCTCCACTTT
-	13	-	TRBJ2-5	TRBV4-1	CASSQLRQETQYF	TGCGCCAGCAGCCAATTGCGGCAAGAGACCCAGTACTTC
-	15	-	TRBJ1-6	TRBV5-1	CASSLGERSNSPLHF	TGCGCCAGCAGCTTGGGGGAGCGATCTAATTCACCCCTCCACTTT
-	17	TRBD1	TRBJ1-1	TRBV19	CASSSPSGQGHRTEAFF	TGTGCCAGTAGTAGCCCGTCGGGACAGGGGCATAGGACTGAAGCTTTCTTT
-	14	-	TRBJ2-2	TRBV30	CAWSRTANTGELFF	TGTGCCTGGAGTAGGACTGCGAACACCGGGGAGCTGTTTTTT
-	14	TRBD1	TRBJ1-1	TRBV5-1	CASSLGQGETEAFF	TGCGCCAGCAGCCTTGGACAGGGGGAAACTGAAGCTTTCTTT
-	15	-	TRBJ2-1	TRBV19	CASSIVAKLYNEQFF	TGTGCCAGTAGTATCGTAGCGAAACTATACAATGAGCAGTTCTTC
-	12	TRBD1	TRBJ1-6	TRBV12-3/TRBV12-4	CASSSGGAPLHF	TGTGCCAGCAGTTCAGGGGGAGCACCCCTCCACTTT
-	14	-	TRBJ1-1	TRBV2	CASSKLHQNTEAFF	TGTGCCAGCTCAAAGTTACACCAGAACACTGAAGCTTTCTTT
once	17	TRBD1	TRBJ1-5	TRBV15	CATSRVLGRGQVQPQHF	TGTGCCACCAGCAGAGTTCTAGGCAGGGGGCAAGTTCAGCCCCAGCATTTT
-	14	-	TRBJ2-3	TRBV6-5	CASSLQLETDTQYF	TGTGCCAGCAGTCTCCAACTAGAAACAGATACGCAGTATTTT
-	18	-	TRBJ2-1	TRBV4-2	CASSRGPDRGSSYNEQFF	TGTGCCAGCAGCCGGGGGCCGGATAGGGGTAGCTCCTACAATGAGCAGTTCTTC
-	13	-	TRBJ1-2	TRBV14	CASSPSGAYGYTF	TGTGCCAGCAGCCCTTCGGGAGCTTATGGCTACACCTTC
-	16	TRBD2	TRBJ2-3	TRBV9	CASSVGSAGAPDTQYF	TGTGCCAGCAGCGTAGGGTCAGCGGGGGCACCAGATACGCAGTATTTT
-	15	TRBD2	TRBJ2-1	TRBV6-2/TRBV6-3	CASSYPAGVGNEQFF	TGTGCCAGCAGTTACCCGGCGGGAGTCGGCAATGAGCAGTTCTTC
-	14	-	TRBJ1-5	TRBV28	CASSQGGSHQPQHF	TGTGCCAGCAGTCAGGGTGGGTCGCATCAGCCCCAGCATTTT
-	14	TRBD1	TRBJ1-2	TRBV3-1/TRBV3-2	CASSYRQGNYGYTF	TGTGCCAGCAGCTACAGACAGGGTAACTATGGCTACACCTTC
once	15	-	TRBJ2-3	TRBV6-5	CASARGLGSPDTQYF	TGTGCCAGCGCCCGGGGTCTCGGTAGTCCAGATACGCAGTATTTT
few	15	TRBD1	TRBJ1-6	TRBV5-1	CASSLGQGAGSPLHF	TGCGCCAGCAGCTTGGGGCAGGGGGCAGGTTCACCCCTCCACTTT
-	13	TRBD1	TRBJ2-7	TRBV5-1	CASSGTGAYEQYF	TGCGCCAGCAGCGGGACAGGGGCCTACGAGCAGTACTTC
-	18	-	TRBJ2-1	TRBV5-1	CASSFRWALEGGDNEQFF	TGCGCCAGCAGCTTCCGGTGGGCCCTAGAAGGAGGGGACAATGAGCAGTTCTTC
-	13	-	TRBJ2-1	TRBV5-1	CASWAGVGNEQFF	TGCGCCAGCTGGGCAGGGGTGGGCAATGAGCAGTTCTTC
-	14	-	TRBJ2-3	TRBV3-1/TRBV3-2	CASSGAQRTDTQYF	TGTGCCAGCAGTGGGGCCCAACGCACAGATACGCAGTATTTT
-	15	TRBD2	TRBJ2-1	TRBV5-4	CASSQTSGGVNEQFF	TGTGCCAGCAGCCAAACTAGCGGGGGGGTGAATGAGCAGTTCTTC
-	15	TRBD1	TRBJ1-6	TRBV6-5	CASSPDRGGNSPLHF	TGTGCCAGCAGCCCAGACAGGGGTGGAAATTCACCCCTCCACTTT
-	16	TRBD1	TRBJ2-2	TRBV19	CASSIGWTGGTGELFF	TGTGCCAGTAGTATAGGTTGGACAGGGGGCACCGGGGAGCTGTTTTTT
-	15	TRBD2	TRBJ2-3	TRBV5-6	CASSSGLASTDTQYF	TGTGCCAGCAGCTCGGGACTAGCTAGCACAGATACGCAGTATTTT
-	13	-	TRBJ2-7	TRBV9	CASSGGGEREQYF	TGTGCCAGCAGCGGTGGAGGGGAGCGGGAGCAGTACTTC
once	14	-	TRBJ2-2	TRBV7-3	CASNQGSSTGELFF	TGTGCCAGCAACCAGGGGAGTTCCACCGGGGAGCTGTTTTTT
few	16	-	TRBJ2-3	TRBV19	CASQSSGDFSTDTQYF	TGTGCCAGTCAGTCCTCCGGGGACTTTAGCACAGATACGCAGTATTTT
-	16	-	TRBJ2-2	TRBV12-5	CASGLPPGVSTGELFF	TGTGCTAGTGGTTTGCCACCGGGGGTTTCCACCGGGGAGCTGTTTTTT